The source of this T cell receptor beta chain is a study of cytomegalovirus exposure and HLA in healthy donors. Study-level results: There were a few CMV-associated chains whose specificity for CMV antigens was confirmed in vitro.

Amplification used 60 Vbeta primers and 13 Jbeta primers. The protocol was immunoSEQ multiplex PCR, while the TCRdb copy is restricted to in-frame clones and leaves out a portion. Of some 110,000 clones in the sample, approximately 80% were seen once. The CDR3 runs to 14 residues. The V gene's germline CDR1 is SGDLS and CDR2 YYNGEE. Trimming stripped 0 bases from V and 2 bases from J, with 7 bases between. A remark on this clone: The antigen is unknown.

The sequencing sample was made of PBMCs. V usage is TRBV9 and J usage is TRBJ2-3; TRBD2 is a possible D gene (6 bases). The clonotype comes from a man aged 45-60 years in good health and CMV-seropositive. CDR3 coding DNA: TGTGCCAGCAGCGTAGCGGGGGTCACAGATACGCAGTATTTT. Translated, it gives CASSVAGVTDTQYF. The whole variable domain, remainder taken from reference TRBV9 and TRBJ2-3, is DSGVTQTPKHLITATGQRVTLRCSPRSGDLSVYWYQQSLDQGLQFLIQYYNGEERAKGNILERFSAQQFPDLHSELNLSSLELGDSALYFCASSVAGVTDTQYFGPGTRLTVL.